The next 10 T cell receptor beta chains were all read from a single sample in a study of blood T cell repertoires in COVID-19. The method was immunoSEQ multiplex PCR; TCRdb's version includes in-frame clones alone and lacks a portion of them. The sample holds more than 300,000 clones, 89% seen once. Sequencing was performed on peripheral blood. All receptors derive from a woman in her twenties or thirties with COVID-19, enrolled during active disease.

The CDR3 spells CASSLVRQGGGYTF. The CDR3, as DNA: TGTGCCAGCAGCTTGGTACGGCAGGGGGGCGGCTACACCTTC. The chain has TRBV5-6 and TRBJ1-2, with TRBD1 matching 7 bases. The V segment lost 0 bases and the J segment 8 bases; nucleotides outside the gene matches: 7. CDR3 length: 14 residues. The V gene's germline CDR1 is SGHDT and CDR2 YYEEEE.

V is TRBV20-1 and J is TRBJ1-2; D gene ambiguous. The V end was cut by 2 bases, the J end by 10 bases, with 11 bases between. Germline CDR1 is DFQATT and CDR2 is SNEGSKA (reference sequence). The CDR3 sequence is 11 residues long. The DNA for the CDR3 is TGCAGTGCTAGATTACTGGGCGACTACACCTTC. This codes for CSARLLGDYTF.

The chain uses TRBV7-2 and TRBJ1-3; D perhaps matches TRBD1 (6 bases). The CDR3 runs to 14 residues. Trimming pared 1 base from V and 8 bases from J, leaving 12 bases between. The germline V gene encodes CDR1 SGHTA and CDR2 FQGNSA. CDR3 coding DNA: TGTGCCAGCAGCTTAGGAGGCGGGGGCGACACCATATATTTT. It yields the protein CASSLGGGGDTIYF. The full variable domain, in which reference TRBV7-2 and TRBJ1-3 provide the parts outside the CDR3, is GAGVSQSPSNKVTEKGKDVELRCDPISGHTALYWYRQSLGQGLEFLIYFQGNSAPDKSGLPSDRFSAERTGGSVSTLTIQRTQQEDSAVYLCASSLGGGGDTIYFGEGSWLTVV.

The J gene is TRBJ1-5, the V gene TRBV28, with 7 bases that match TRBD1. J lost 6 bases, V lost 3 bases, and 2 bases had no gene match. The CDR3 has 13 residues. The germline gives CDR1 MDHEN, CDR2 SYDVKM. This chain's CDR3 is CASSFRGPQPQHF. CDR3 DNA: TGTGCCAGCAGTTTTAGGGGGCCTCAGCCCCAGCATTTT. The variable domain in full, with the rest retrieved from reference TRBV28 and TRBJ1-5, is DVKVTQSSRYLVKRTGEKVFLECVQDMDHENMFWYRQDPGLGLRLIYFSYDVKMKEKGDIPEGYSVSREKKERFSLILESASTNQTSMYLCASSFRGPQPQHFGDGTRLSIL.

The chain employs TRBV4-2 and TRBJ2-3, with 9 bases fitting TRBD2. J was trimmed by 1 base and V by 5 bases; bases with no gene match: 4. CDR3 length equals 15 residues. Germline loops: CDR1 LGHNA, CDR2 YNFKEQ. The DNA of the CDR3 is TGTGCCAGCAGCGATAGGACTAGCGGCACAGATACGCAGTATTTT. Translated, it gives CASSDRTSGTDTQYF.

The rearrangement links TRBV15 to TRBJ1-5, with 9 bases lining up with TRBD1. CDR3 size: 17 residues. Germline lookup yields CDR1 LNHNV and CDR2 YYDKDF (reference sequence). V trimming: 8 bases; J trimming: 0 bases; junction bases outside the gene matches: 11. The CDR3 sequence: CATRTDRGGYSNQPQHF. The CDR3 coding sequence is TGTGCCACCCGAACGGACAGGGGAGGTTATAGCAATCAGCCCCAGCATTTT.

CDR3 nucleotide sequence: TGTGCCAGCAAGACCAGGGTATCACCCCTCCACTTT. It codes for CASKTRVSPLHF. The chain is built from TRBV2 and TRBJ1-6; D is perhaps TRBD1 (5 bases). V lost 7 bases and J lost 10, with 11 bases in between. Germline V gives CDR1 SNHLY, CDR2 FYNNEI. CDR3 size: 12 residues.

The chain uses TRBV18 and TRBJ1-5; D might be TRBD1 (5 bases). Per the germline V gene, CDR1 is KGHSH and CDR2 is LQKENI. V lost 5 bases to trimming and J lost 2 bases, with 10 bases between them. This CDR3 has 14 residues. CDR3 DNA: TGTGCCAGCTCATTGGGGGGGGGCAATCAGCCCCAGCATTTT. Amino acids: CASSLGGGNQPQHF.

In the case of this clone: The junction departs from the called germline gene at one end, perhaps through a read error. The V and J genes are TRBV11-3 and TRBJ1-2; possibly TRBD1 for D (6 bases). Looked up from germline, CDR1 is SGHNT and CDR2 is YENEEA. CDR3 size: 11 residues. The CDR3 is CASSLATGTSF. Written as DNA, the CDR3 is TGTGCCAGCAGCTTAGCAACCGGGACAAGTTTC.

The chain recombines TRBV6-2 or TRBV6-3 with TRBJ1-1; 10 positions agree with TRBD1. The CDR3 extends over 14 amino acids. Trimming cost V 4 bases and J 6 bases; bases outside gene matches: 5. Looked up from germline, CDR1 is MNHEY and CDR2 is SVGEGT. The CDR3 bases are TGTGCCAGCAGTTCCACGACAGGGGGCTCTGAAGCTTTCTTT. Encoded protein: CASSSTTGGSEAFF.